This TCR beta chain was recovered during a study of T cell responses to AZD1222 COVID-19 vaccine. Points from the study as a whole: There were mostly white British donors and more females than males, and clonal diversity was possibly underestimated.

The assay was immunoSEQ multiplex PCR, and TCRdb's table has in-frame clones only and misses some. The sample carries over 130,000 clones, roughly 89% recorded once. The ends lost 5 bases at V and 4 bases at J; junction bases unmatched: 8. This CDR3 comprises 15 residues. Germline loops: CDR1 SGHAT, CDR2 FQDESV (reference sequence). On this clone itself: Its antigen is not known.

The origin of this receptor is an adult who received the MenACWY meningococcal vaccine as a control. The chain employs TRBV11-1 and TRBJ1-5; 7 nucleotides match TRBD1. Sequencing was performed on peripheral blood, taken 28 days after the second dose of the MenACWY control vaccine. DNA of the CDR3: TGTGCCAGCAGCGACGTACGGACAGGTAATCAGCCCCAGCATTTT. Translating gives CASSDVRTGNQPQHF.